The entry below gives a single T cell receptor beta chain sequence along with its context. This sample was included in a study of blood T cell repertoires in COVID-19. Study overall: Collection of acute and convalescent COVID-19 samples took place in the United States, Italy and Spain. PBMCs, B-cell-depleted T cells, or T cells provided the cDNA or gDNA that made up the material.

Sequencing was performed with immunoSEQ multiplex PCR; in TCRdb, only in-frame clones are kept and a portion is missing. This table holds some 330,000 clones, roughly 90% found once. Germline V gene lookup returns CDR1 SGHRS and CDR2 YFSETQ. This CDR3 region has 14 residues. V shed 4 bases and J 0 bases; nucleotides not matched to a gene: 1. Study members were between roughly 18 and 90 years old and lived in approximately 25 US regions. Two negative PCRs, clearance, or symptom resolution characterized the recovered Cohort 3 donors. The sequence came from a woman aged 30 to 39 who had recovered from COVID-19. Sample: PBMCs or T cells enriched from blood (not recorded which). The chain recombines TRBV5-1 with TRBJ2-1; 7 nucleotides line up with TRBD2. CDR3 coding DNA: TGCGCCAGCAGCGCTAGCGGCTCCTACAATGAGCAGTTCTTC. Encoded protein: CASSASGSYNEQFF.